The 13 T cell receptor beta chains given below trace back to one sample, sequenced in a study of blood T cell repertoires in COVID-19. Produced via immunoSEQ multiplex PCR; TCRdb's table is partial and in-frame only. This sample carries over 200,000 clones, 65% to 85% of them seen once, and the ten largest clones take around 25%. Sequenced: peripheral blood. The receptors come from a man aged 35-49 years with acute or convalescent COVID-19.

The gene calls are TRBV12-3 or TRBV12-4 and TRBJ1-6, with TRBD1 matching 8 bases. CDR3 length equals 13 residues. Germline trimming cut 7 bases from V and 10 bases from J; bases unmatched to any gene: 6. CDR3 sequence: CASKQGGASPLHF. The CDR3 region has the DNA TGTGCCAGCAAACAGGGGGGAGCCTCACCCCTCCACTTT.

CDR3 sequence reads: CASSLAGQGARELFF. The CDR3 bases are TGTGCCAGCAGCTTAGCGGGACAGGGGGCCCGGGAGCTGTTTTTT. V and J are TRBV7-8 and TRBJ2-2, with 12 positions matching TRBD1. This CDR3 has 15 residues. Per germline, CDR1 SGHVS and CDR2 FQNEAQ. With V trimmed by 0 bases and J by 9 bases, 2 bases remained unmatched.

The chain recombines TRBV9 with TRBJ1-1; unclear D gene. Trimming removed 2 bases from V and 1 base from J, with 12 bases in between. Germline lookup yields CDR1 SGDLS and CDR2 YYNGEE. The CDR3 sequence is 15 residues long. The CDR3 protein is CASSVYGGSNTEAFF. Written as DNA, the CDR3 is TGTGCCAGCAGCGTGTATGGAGGGTCGAACACTGAAGCTTTCTTT.

This clone was seen only a few times. The V gene is TRBV5-4, the J gene TRBJ1-1, with TRBD1 as a possible D gene (6 bases). The CDR3 consists of 13 residues. Trimming left V 0 bases short and J 5 bases short, with 8 bases between. Germline CDR1 and CDR2: SGHNT and YYREEE (reference sequence). The CDR3 here is CASSLEQGTEAFF. The DNA for the CDR3 is TGTGCCAGCAGCTTGGAACAGGGAACTGAAGCTTTCTTT.

V usage is TRBV14 and J usage is TRBJ2-7; 10 nucleotides agree with TRBD2. The V segment lost 4 bases and the J segment 3 bases; nucleotides outside the gene matches: 9. From germline, CDR1 is SGHDN and CDR2 FVKESK. The CDR3 contains 16 residues. The CDR3 is CASSLESGRGYYEQYF. The CDR3 DNA follows: TGTGCCAGCAGCCTGGAGAGCGGGAGGGGATACTACGAGCAGTACTTC.

This chain joins TRBV6-2 or TRBV6-3 and TRBJ1-1, with D possibly TRBD1 on 5 matching bases. Germline CDR1 reads MNHEY; CDR2 reads SVGEGT. The CDR3 contains 14 residues. Trimming took 6 bases from V and 5 from J, leaving 16 bases between them. The CDR3 coding sequence is TGTGCCAGCAGCGCCTGGACGGGGGGAACTGAAGCTTTCTTT. Amino acid sequence: CASSAWTGGTEAFF.

This clone was detected only a few times. This chain joins TRBV29-1 and TRBJ1-1; TRBD1 agrees at 7 bases. Germline lookup yields CDR1 SQVTM and CDR2 ANQGSEA. V dropped 5 bases and J dropped 5; count of bases not matched to a gene: 11. The CDR3 is 14 amino acids. This chain's CDR3 is CSVRKGQVSTEAFF. The CDR3 coding sequence is TGCAGCGTTCGAAAAGGACAGGTTTCTACTGAAGCTTTCTTT.

The gene calls are TRBV2 and TRBJ2-7; the match to TRBD1 covers 7 bases. V was clipped by 3 bases and J by 2 bases; unmatched bases: 10. The CDR3 is 16 residues long. Germline V lookup: CDR1 SNHLY, CDR2 FYNNEI. CDR3 in amino acids: CASSDSRTGPAYEQYF. The CDR3 DNA follows: TGTGCCAGCAGTGACTCGAGGACAGGTCCTGCCTACGAGCAGTACTTC.

The chain employs TRBV5-1 and TRBJ1-4, with no clear D. This CDR3 has 15 amino acids. V lost 4 bases and J lost 4, with 14 bases in between. Per germline, CDR1 SGHRS and CDR2 YFSETQ. This CDR3 is CASSPVGAGNEKLFF. In DNA, the CDR3 is TGCGCCAGCAGCCCAGTAGGCGCGGGTAATGAAAAACTGTTTTTT.

V gene TRBV7-9 combines with J gene TRBJ1-1; 9 bases align to TRBD1. From germline, CDR1 is SEHNR and CDR2 FQNEAQ (reference sequence). The V and J ends lost 2 bases and 5 bases, in that order; junction bases with no gene match: 3. The CDR3 is made up of 14 amino acids. CDR3 residues: CASSLTGGNTEAFF. In DNA, the CDR3 is TGTGCCAGCAGCTTAACAGGGGGCAATACTGAAGCTTTCTTT.

This chain joins TRBV28 and TRBJ2-6; D perhaps matches TRBD2 (5 bases). CDR1 and CDR2 (germline): MDHEN, SYDVKM. The CDR3 sequence is 15 residues long. The ends were cut back, 1 base at V and 2 bases at J, with 6 bases in the middle. The CDR3: CASSLFGAGANVLTF. DNA of the CDR3: TGTGCCAGCAGTTTATTCGGGGCTGGGGCCAACGTCCTGACTTTC.

The rearrangement links TRBV5-1 to TRBJ2-1, with 10 bases that match TRBD2. The CDR3 loop spans 14 amino acids. Germline CDR1 and CDR2: SGHRS and YFSETQ. With 5 bases clipped from V and 9 bases from J, the junction kept 8 bases outside the gene matches. The CDR3 protein is CASRRTSGSSEQFF. CDR3 nucleotides: TGCGCCAGCAGACGGACTAGCGGCTCCTCTGAGCAGTTCTTC.

The V call is TRBV11-2, the J call TRBJ2-1; 9 nucleotides line up with TRBD2. The junction had 3 bases not matched to a gene; V was cut back by 7 bases and J by 2 bases. CDR1 SGHAT and CDR2 FQNNGV come from the germline V gene. The CDR3 has 14 residues. CDR3 sequence: CASTSGATYNEQFF. CDR3 sequence (DNA): TGTGCCAGCACTAGCGGGGCCACCTACAATGAGCAGTTCTTC.